The 28 T cell receptor beta chains below were found in one sample sequenced in a study of shared clonotypes between healthy human individuals. Libraries were prepared by immunoSEQ multiplex PCR; TCRdb keeps only in-frame clonotypes and omits some of them. The table has about 340,000 clones, less than 85% seen once. The sequenced sample consisted of memory CD4+ T cells sorted from blood. As to subset: CD45RA-negative fraction. The receptor set was obtained from a man in his thirties or forties in good health.

The V and J genes are TRBV19 and TRBJ2-5; D might be TRBD2 (5 bases). The CDR3 spans 16 residues. The germline V and J ends were trimmed by 3 bases and 7 bases, with 21 bases remaining between them. Germline CDR1 is LNHDA and CDR2 is SQIVND (reference sequence). The CDR3 loop reads CASSITVLQVEGTQYF. CDR3 DNA sequence: TGTGCCAGTAGTATCACGGTTCTTCAGGTCGAGGGGACCCAGTACTTC.

This clone was seen a few times. CDR3 sequence reads: CASSHTEQLDDGTEAFF. CDR3 coding DNA: TGTGCCAGCAGTCACACGGAACAGTTGGATGATGGCACTGAAGCTTTCTTT. The rearrangement uses TRBV21-1 and TRBJ1-1; TRBD1 was called by the table and not checked on the DNA. TRBV21-1 is a listed pseudogene. The CDR3 contains 17 residues.

As for this clone: One end of the junction varies from germline; a read error may be responsible. V usage is TRBV7-2 and J usage is TRBJ2-1; 7 nucleotides match TRBD1. This CDR3 contains 14 residues. Germline assignment: CDR1 SGHTA and CDR2 FQGNSA. The CDR3 DNA reads as TGTGCCAGCAGCCCCTTCAACGACAGGGCACCCTTTATCTTC. Translating it yields CASSPFNDRAPFIF.

The rearrangement joins TRBV6-5 to TRBJ2-2; the D is unclear. The germline V and J ends were trimmed by 6 bases and 9 bases, with 8 bases remaining between them. The CDR3 runs 11 residues. Germline-derived CDR1 and CDR2 are MNHEY and SVGAGI. The CDR3, as DNA: TGTGCCAGCAGATGGGCTCGGGAGCTGTTTTTT. Amino acids: CASRWARELFF.

Worth noting for this clone: In the same sample, other DNA sequences code for this CDR3. V is TRBV2 and J is TRBJ2-7; D could derive from TRBD1 or TRBD2 (5 bases each). The CDR3 sequence is 14 residues long. V lost 6 bases, J lost 2 bases, and 14 bases lay in between. Germline CDR1 reads SNHLY; CDR2 reads FYNNEI. CDR3 in amino acids: CASREQGPTYEQYF. The CDR3, as DNA: TGTGCCAGCAGGGAGCAGGGACCGACCTACGAGCAGTACTTC.

This chain links TRBV4-1 with TRBJ2-7; D call uncertain. Trimming shortened V by 4 bases and J by 3 bases, and 13 bases separated the two germline ends. This CDR3 has 14 residues. Germline CDR1 and CDR2: MGHRA and YSYEKL. CDR3 region: CASSRGMSIYEQYF. CDR3 bases: TGCGCCAGCAGCCGAGGAATGAGTATCTACGAGCAGTACTTC.

The rearrangement links TRBV19 to TRBJ2-2, with D maybe TRBD1 (6 bases). CDR1 LNHDA and CDR2 SQIVND come from the germline V gene (reference sequence). Between the trimmed V and J ends, which lost 1 base and 4 bases, there was a span of 10 bases. This CDR3 has 15 residues. Here the CDR3 reads CASSIVQGITGELFF. DNA for the CDR3: TGTGCCAGTAGTATAGTACAGGGAATCACCGGGGAGCTGTTTTTT.

V and J are TRBV7-9 and TRBJ2-2; D remains ambiguous. With 1 base removed from V and 6 bases from J, the gap between germline ends came to 6 bases. There are 13 residues in the CDR3. CDR1 SEHNR and CDR2 FQNEAQ come from the germline V gene (reference sequence). CDR3 residues: CASSLESAGELFF. The CDR3 bases are TGTGCCAGCAGCTTAGAGAGCGCCGGGGAGCTGTTTTTT.

The gene calls are TRBV5-1 and TRBJ2-1, with D perhaps TRBD2 (5 bases). Trimming took off 4 bases at V and 1 base at J, with 15 bases between the two ends. The CDR3 consists of 16 residues. The germline V gene encodes CDR1 SGHRS and CDR2 YFSETQ. The CDR3 sequence: CASSPGLRKSYNEQFF. The CDR3 coding sequence is TGCGCCAGCAGCCCAGGACTGAGAAAGTCCTACAATGAGCAGTTCTTC.

Only a few counts were recorded for this clone. This chain links TRBV6-5 with TRBJ2-5, with 8 bases fitting TRBD2. With 0 bases clipped from V and 6 bases from J, the junction kept 9 bases outside the gene matches. The CDR3 spans 16 residues. Germline V CDR1 and CDR2: MNHEY, SVGAGI. CDR3 region: CASSYSPSGSTKTQYF. The CDR3 DNA is TGTGCCAGCAGTTACTCTCCGAGCGGGAGTACAAAGACCCAGTACTTC.

This chain connects TRBV4-3 to TRBJ2-7, with TRBD2 matching 7 bases. J lost 1 base, V lost 1 base, and 13 bases had no gene match. This CDR3 region has 18 residues. Germline lookup yields CDR1 LGHNA and CDR2 YSLEER. The CDR3 is CASSQAAVSGGRSYEQYF. CDR3 coding DNA: TGCGCCAGCAGCCAAGCAGCTGTCTCGGGGGGAAGGTCCTACGAGCAGTACTTC.

The rearrangement uses TRBV27 and TRBJ2-7; 7 nucleotides line up with TRBD2. Germline V gene sequence: CDR1 MNHEY, CDR2 SMNVEV (reference sequence). J gave up 3 bases and V 6 bases, and 11 bases lay outside the gene matches. This CDR3 has 15 residues. DNA of the CDR3: TGTGCCAGCAGCCGCACATGGGCGGGAGACTACGAGCAGTACTTC. Encoded protein: CASSRTWAGDYEQYF.

This clone was detected only once. This specimen includes other DNA sequences encoding the same CDR3. The rearrangement joins TRBV14 to TRBJ1-1, with D uncertain. Germline CDR1 reads SGHDN; CDR2 reads FVKESK. The CDR3 consists of 13 residues. V was pared by 2 bases and J by 1 base, with 5 bases between. The CDR3 loop reads CASSQLQNTEAFF. The CDR3 DNA reads TGTGCCAGCAGCCAACTTCAGAACACTGAAGCTTTCTTT.

The V gene is TRBV5-1, the J gene TRBJ2-7; the match to TRBD1 covers 10 bases. With V trimmed by 4 bases and J by 4 bases, 8 bases remained unmatched. Germline values: CDR1 SGHRS, CDR2 YFSETQ. The CDR3 sequence is 15 residues long. This CDR3 reads CASSPQGTGVYEQYF. The CDR3 region has the DNA TGCGCCAGCAGCCCTCAGGGGACAGGGGTTTACGAGCAGTACTTC.

The gene calls are TRBV19 and TRBJ2-7, with 10 bases aligning to TRBD1. V lost 6 bases and J lost 3; bases outside the gene matches: 11. From germline, CDR1 is LNHDA and CDR2 SQIVND (reference sequence). CDR3 length: 16 amino acids. The CDR3 spells CASRGPGQGKGYEQYF. DNA of the CDR3: TGTGCCAGTAGAGGGCCGGGACAGGGGAAAGGCTACGAGCAGTACTTC.

The V and J genes are TRBV9 and TRBJ2-1; D possibly corresponds to TRBD1 (5 bases). This CDR3 comprises 12 residues. Trimming cost V 0 bases and J 7 bases, with 5 bases left between them. Germline values: CDR1 SGDLS, CDR2 YYNGEE. CDR3 nucleotides: TGTGCCAGCAGCGTAGGACAGAATGAGCAGTTCTTC. It yields the protein CASSVGQNEQFF. The variable domain in full, with the rest retrieved from reference TRBV9 and TRBJ2-1, is DSGVTQTPKHLITATGQRVTLRCSPRSGDLSVYWYQQSLDQGLQFLIQYYNGEERAKGNILERFSAQQFPDLHSELNLSSLELGDSALYFCASSVGQNEQFFGPGTRLTVL.

This rearrangement joins TRBV5-5 to TRBJ2-7; D call uncertain. CDR3 size: 13 residues. The V end was cut by 2 bases, the J end by 5 bases, with 11 bases between. Germline V gives CDR1 SGHKS, CDR2 YYEKEE (reference sequence). In DNA, the CDR3 is TGTGCCAGCAGCTTACTTCGGGTAGACGAGCAGTACTTC. The encoded protein is CASSLLRVDEQYF.

In nucleotides, the CDR3 is TGTGCCAGCAGGGACTGGTCGTACTACGAGCAGTACTTC. Translated, it gives CASRDWSYYEQYF. The V call is TRBV6-5, the J call TRBJ2-7; a weak D match, TRBD2 (5 bases). Germline V gene sequence: CDR1 MNHEY, CDR2 SVGAGI. The CDR3 has 13 residues. Trimming removed 6 bases at V and 3 bases at J, with 12 bases between.

V gene TRBV18 combines with J gene TRBJ1-5; tentatively, D is TRBD1 (5 bases). The CDR3 has 15 residues. Trimming shortened V by 3 bases and J by 0 bases, and 9 bases separated the two germline ends. Germline lookup yields CDR1 KGHSH and CDR2 LQKENI. The CDR3 reads CASSPTDTSNQPQHF. In DNA, the CDR3 is TGTGCCAGCTCACCGACGGACACTAGCAATCAGCCCCAGCATTTT.

This clone was counted once. This chain uses TRBV7-3 with TRBJ2-1; D is perhaps TRBD2 (5 bases). Trimming took off 0 bases at V and 7 bases at J, with 13 bases between the two ends. CDR1 and CDR2 (germline): SGHTA, FQGTGA. CDR3 length: 15 residues. In DNA, the CDR3 is TGTGCCAGCAGCTTAACGGCTAGCTACGGGAATGAGCAGTTCTTC. Its translation: CASSLTASYGNEQFF.

The gene calls are TRBV30 and TRBJ2-7, with 8 bases aligning to TRBD2. The CDR3 extends over 20 amino acids. Germline V gives CDR1 GTSNPN, CDR2 SVGIG (reference sequence). J was trimmed by 6 bases and V by 0 bases; bases with no gene match: 25. The CDR3 DNA reads TGTGCCTGGAGTGTATTAACAACTAGCGGATATCAAGCGGGGTTTAGCGAGCAGTACTTC. As protein: CAWSVLTTSGYQAGFSEQYF.

This clone was picked up a small number of times. V is TRBV25-1 and J is TRBJ1-2; no clear D. This CDR3 is built from 15 residues. The germline V gene has CDR1 MGHDK and CDR2 SYGVNS. V was cut by 2 bases and J by 8 bases, with 18 bases left in between. The CDR3 DNA reads TGTGCCAGCAGTGAAACGAAATCGGGGTCAAACGGCTACACCTTC. As protein: CASSETKSGSNGYTF.

The rearrangement joins TRBV9 to TRBJ2-7; D perhaps matches TRBD2 (5 bases). The V and J ends lost 0 bases and 0 bases respectively, with 10 bases between them. The germline V gene has CDR1 SGDLS and CDR2 YYNGEE. This CDR3 is built from 15 residues. CDR3 nucleotide sequence: TGTGCCAGCAGCGTAGGCTCGGACTTCTCCTACGAGCAGTACTTC. The encoded protein is CASSVGSDFSYEQYF.

The V and J genes are TRBV28 and TRBJ2-5, with D hard to call. The CDR3 loop spans 12 amino acids. Germline CDR1 MDHEN, CDR2 SYDVKM. Trimming took off 9 bases at V and 1 base at J, with 9 bases between the two ends. This CDR3 reads CASLKAQETQYF. Written as DNA, the CDR3 is TGTGCCAGTTTGAAAGCCCAAGAGACCCAGTACTTC. Together with reference TRBV28 and TRBJ2-5, the CDR3 gives the full variable domain: DVKVTQSSRYLVKRTGEKVFLECVQDMDHENMFWYRQDPGLGLRLIYFSYDVKMKEKGDIPEGYSVSREKKERFSLILESASTNQTSMYLCASLKAQETQYFGPGTRLLVL.

The chain combines TRBV4-1 with TRBJ2-3; 7 nucleotides line up with TRBD2. This CDR3 comprises 18 residues. Germline V gene data show CDR1 as MGHRA and CDR2 as YSYEKL. V shed 0 bases, J shed 6 bases, and the junction held 15 bases outside the gene matches. The CDR3 reads CASSQDWEGQGGSDTQYF. The CDR3 nucleotides read TGCGCCAGCAGCCAAGATTGGGAGGGCCAGGGTGGCTCCGATACGCAGTATTTT.

There are a few counts of this clone. CDR3 protein: CASRARAGPNYEQYF. The CDR3 DNA reads TGTGCCAGCAGGGCAAGAGCAGGACCCAATTACGAGCAGTACTTC. The chain combines TRBV7-2 with TRBJ2-7; D remains ambiguous. Germline V gene lookup returns CDR1 SGHTA and CDR2 FQGNSA. With 6 bases removed from V and 4 bases from J, the gap between germline ends came to 19 bases. The CDR3 has 15 amino acids. Together with reference TRBV7-2 and TRBJ2-7, the CDR3 gives the full variable domain: GAGVSQSPSNKVTEKGKDVELRCDPISGHTALYWYRQSLGQGLEFLIYFQGNSAPDKSGLPSDRFSAERTGGSVSTLTIQRTQQEDSAVYLCASRARAGPNYEQYFGPGTRLTVT.

This rearrangement joins TRBV27 to TRBJ2-3, with D uncertain. Germline V gives CDR1 MNHEY, CDR2 SMNVEV (reference sequence). The CDR3 contains 16 residues. The V and J ends lost 6 bases and 0 bases respectively, with 16 bases between them. DNA of the CDR3: TGTGCCAGCAGGAGAAAGGGTCCCTTAAGCACAGATACGCAGTATTTT. The encoded protein is CASRRKGPLSTDTQYF.

The gene calls are TRBV5-1 and TRBJ1-5, with D unclear. Trimming removed 0 bases at V and 9 bases at J, with 13 bases between. The CDR3 is made up of 14 amino acids. Per the germline V gene, CDR1 is SGHRS and CDR2 is YFSETQ. The CDR3 spells CASSLVLGDPPQHF. CDR3 coding DNA: TGCGCCAGCAGCTTGGTTCTTGGTGATCCGCCCCAGCATTTT.